This T cell receptor beta chain was retrieved from a study of control samples from healthy donors and cancer patients. The table came from immunoSEQ multiplex PCR; TCRdb's copy has only in-frame clones and leaves some out. The table lists 55,000 to 65,000 clones, roughly 86% of them singletons, with 9.5% to 15% in the top ten. The germline V gene encodes CDR1 SGHRS and CDR2 YFSETQ. This CDR3 has 15 amino acids. V shed 0 bases and J shed 4 bases, with 11 bases lying between them. The TCR was taken from a woman aged 60 to 75 with lung cancer. The chain links TRBV5-1 to TRBJ1-5; D is unclear. Sample: PBMCs. CDR3 sequence: CASSLEVGRNQPQHF. The CDR3 DNA follows: TGCGCCAGCAGCTTGGAAGTGGGGAGAAATCAGCCCCAGCATTTT.